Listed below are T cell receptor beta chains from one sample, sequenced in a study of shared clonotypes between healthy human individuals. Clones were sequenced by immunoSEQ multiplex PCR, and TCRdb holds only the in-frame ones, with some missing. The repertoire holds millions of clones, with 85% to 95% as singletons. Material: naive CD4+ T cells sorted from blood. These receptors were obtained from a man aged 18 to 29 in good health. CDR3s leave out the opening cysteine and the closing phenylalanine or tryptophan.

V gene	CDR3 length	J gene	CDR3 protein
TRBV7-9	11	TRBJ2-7	ASSRTGVYEQY
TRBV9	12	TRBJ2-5	ASSPRTGEETQY
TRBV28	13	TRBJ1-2	ASSPPLWDREGYT
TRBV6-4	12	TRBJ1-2	ASSDSAGPYGYT
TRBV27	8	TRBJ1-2	ASSCRGYT
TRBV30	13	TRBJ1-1	AWNLRGQPNTEAF
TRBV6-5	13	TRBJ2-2	ASSPYRPDTGELF
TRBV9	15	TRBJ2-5	ASSVSHYRGPGETQY
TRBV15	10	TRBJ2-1	ATSQRYDEQF
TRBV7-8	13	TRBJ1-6	ASSLAGASNSPLH
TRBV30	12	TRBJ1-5	AWSAGGSNQPQH
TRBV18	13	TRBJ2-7	ASSPGGAPTYEQY
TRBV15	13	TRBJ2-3	ATSRDRANGDTQY
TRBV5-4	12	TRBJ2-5	ASSLLAGKETQY
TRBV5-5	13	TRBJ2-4	ASSIGSVAKNIQY
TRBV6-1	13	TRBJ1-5	ASSATDYSNQPQH
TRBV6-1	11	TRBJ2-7	ASNFGGSYEQY
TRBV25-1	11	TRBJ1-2	ASSRVSNYGYT
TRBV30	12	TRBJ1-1	AWSVGPGNTEAF
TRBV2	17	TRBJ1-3	ASSNHFRTEISSGNTIY
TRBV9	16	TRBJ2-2	ASSPNPGTGSPTGELF
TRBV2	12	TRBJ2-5	ASRQTVLQETQY
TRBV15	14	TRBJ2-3	ATSRDGFGGPDTQY
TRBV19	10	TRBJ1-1	ASGSRQGKTF